This TCR beta chain was identified in a study of cytomegalovirus exposure and HLA in healthy donors. Whole-study results and caveats: In all likelihood, a cluster of highly shared sequence variants was a sequencing artifact. CMV antigen specificity of three CMV-associated chains was confirmed in vitro. Highest at DRB1 and lowest at HLA-C, TCR association rates differed among HLA loci in a later analysis. It was reported in a later analysis that an Asian-associated ancestry cluster showed fewer N-insertions than the approximately 670-donor mean.

The study ran its PCR with 60 Vbeta and 13 Jbeta primers. Generated by immunoSEQ multiplex PCR, the TCRdb table keeps only in-frame clones and is missing some. The data show approximately 120,000 clones, approximately 73% seen once. Regarding this clone: Its antigen is still unknown.

The sample taken for sequencing was PBMCs. This sequence originates from a man aged 40-50 years in good health and CMV-seronegative.

CDR3 loop: CAITPERGGYGYTF. The CDR3 coding sequence is TGTGCCATCACCCCGGAAAGGGGGGGGTATGGCTACACCTTC. J is TRBJ1-2 and V is TRBV10-3, with D possibly being TRBD1 (6 bases). CDR1 and CDR2 (germline): ENHRY, SYGVKD. Trimming removed 7 bases from V and 5 bases from J, with 17 bases in between. This CDR3 has 14 amino acids.